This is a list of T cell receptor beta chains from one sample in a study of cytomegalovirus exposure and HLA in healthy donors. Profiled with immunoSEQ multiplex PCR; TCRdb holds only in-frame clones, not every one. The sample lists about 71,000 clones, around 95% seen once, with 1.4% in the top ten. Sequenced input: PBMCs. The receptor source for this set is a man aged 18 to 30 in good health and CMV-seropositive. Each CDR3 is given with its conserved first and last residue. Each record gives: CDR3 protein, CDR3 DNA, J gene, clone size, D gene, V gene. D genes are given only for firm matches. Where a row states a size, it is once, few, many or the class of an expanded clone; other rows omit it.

CDR3aa: CASSLAVGNQETQYF
CDR3nt: TGCGCCAGCAGCTTGGCCGTGGGCAATCAAGAGACCCAGTACTTC
j_gene: TRBJ2-5
abundance: -
d_gene: -
v_gene: TRBV5-1

CDR3aa: CASSLLQGAFYGYTF
CDR3nt: TGTGCCAGCAGCTTGTTACAGGGGGCCTTCTATGGCTACACCTTC
j_gene: TRBJ1-2
abundance: -
d_gene: TRBD1
v_gene: TRBV5-6

CDR3aa: CASSSRTGRKVNTGELFF
CDR3nt: TGTGCCAGCAGCTCCCGGACAGGGAGAAAAGTTAACACCGGGGAGCTGTTTTTT
j_gene: TRBJ2-2
abundance: -
d_gene: -
v_gene: TRBV21-1

CDR3aa: CASSSNTEAFF
CDR3nt: TGTGCCAGCAGTTCTAACACTGAAGCTTTCTTT
j_gene: TRBJ1-1
abundance: -
d_gene: -
v_gene: TRBV9

CDR3aa: CASSIDRSSIRF
CDR3nt: TGTGCCAGTAGTATAGATCGGTCATCCATCCGTTTT
j_gene: TRBJ1-5
abundance: -
d_gene: -
v_gene: TRBV19

CDR3aa: CASSQDLETKQFF
CDR3nt: TGTGCCAGCAGCCAAGATCTCGAGACTAAGCAGTTCTTC
j_gene: TRBJ2-1
abundance: -
d_gene: -
v_gene: TRBV4-2

CDR3aa: CAWSPDSVNQPQHF
CDR3nt: TGTGCCTGGAGCCCCGACTCCGTCAATCAGCCCCAGCATTTT
j_gene: TRBJ1-5
abundance: once
d_gene: -
v_gene: TRBV30

CDR3aa: CASSQDRGGSYEQYF
CDR3nt: TGTGCCAGCAGCCAAGACCGGGGGGGCAGCTACGAGCAGTACTTC
j_gene: TRBJ2-7
abundance: -
d_gene: TRBD2
v_gene: TRBV4-2

CDR3aa: CASRRREGNTEAFF
CDR3nt: TGTGCCAGCAGGAGGAGGGAGGGGAACACTGAAGCTTTCTTT
j_gene: TRBJ1-1
abundance: -
d_gene: -
v_gene: TRBV2

CDR3aa: CASSGRGPQHF
CDR3nt: TGTGCCAGCAGCGGGCGGGGGCCCCAGCATTTT
j_gene: TRBJ1-5
abundance: -
d_gene: -
v_gene: TRBV6-1

CDR3aa: CASSQESLRNTDTQYF
CDR3nt: TGCGCCAGCAGCCAAGAAAGCCTCCGAAACACAGATACGCAGTATTTT
j_gene: TRBJ2-3
abundance: -
d_gene: -
v_gene: TRBV4-1

CDR3aa: CASSLVEGSNQPQHF
CDR3nt: TGTGCCAGCAGCTTAGTTGAGGGTAGCAATCAGCCCCAGCATTTT
j_gene: TRBJ1-5
abundance: -
d_gene: -
v_gene: TRBV7-2

CDR3aa: CASSLVGSSYNEQFF
CDR3nt: TGTGCCAGCAGTTTGGTAGGGAGCTCCTACAATGAGCAGTTCTTC
j_gene: TRBJ2-1
abundance: -
d_gene: -
v_gene: TRBV28

CDR3aa: CASSLEGGGYTF
CDR3nt: TGTGCCAGTAGTCTGGAGGGAGGTGGCTACACCTTC
j_gene: TRBJ1-2
abundance: -
d_gene: -
v_gene: TRBV19

CDR3aa: CASSGRDGNQPQHF
CDR3nt: TGTGCCAGCAGTGGGAGGGACGGCAATCAGCCCCAGCATTTT
j_gene: TRBJ1-5
abundance: -
d_gene: -
v_gene: TRBV6-1

CDR3aa: CSVRQGASYEQYF
CDR3nt: TGCAGCGTGCGACAGGGGGCCTCCTACGAGCAGTACTTC
j_gene: TRBJ2-7
abundance: -
d_gene: TRBD1
v_gene: TRBV29-1

CDR3aa: CASSPWPPETQYF
CDR3nt: TGTGCCAGCAGTCCCTGGCCCCCAGAGACCCAGTACTTC
j_gene: TRBJ2-5
abundance: -
d_gene: -
v_gene: TRBV6-5

CDR3aa: CASSYSGTGSYNEQFF
CDR3nt: TGTGCCAGCAGTTATTCCGGGACAGGTTCCTACAATGAGCAGTTCTTC
j_gene: TRBJ2-1
abundance: -
d_gene: TRBD1
v_gene: TRBV11-3

CDR3aa: CASSLAGGNQPQHF
CDR3nt: TGTGCCAGCAGCTTGGCCGGGGGGAATCAGCCCCAGCATTTT
j_gene: TRBJ1-5
abundance: few
d_gene: -
v_gene: TRBV5-4

CDR3aa: CASSYSVGGGYEQYF
CDR3nt: TGTGCCAGCAGTTACTCGGTGGGAGGTGGATACGAGCAGTACTTC
j_gene: TRBJ2-7
abundance: -
d_gene: -
v_gene: TRBV6-5

CDR3aa: CASSSSPYGYTF
CDR3nt: TGTGCCAGCAGCAGCTCCCCCTATGGCTACACCTTC
j_gene: TRBJ1-2
abundance: -
d_gene: -
v_gene: TRBV9

CDR3aa: CASRFRDTNQPQHF
CDR3nt: TGTGCAAGTCGCTTCCGGGACACCAATCAGCCCCAGCATTTT
j_gene: TRBJ1-5
abundance: -
d_gene: -
v_gene: TRBV12-2

CDR3aa: CSVRRGLGTEAFF
CDR3nt: TGCAGCGTTCGTCGGGGATTAGGTACTGAAGCTTTCTTT
j_gene: TRBJ1-1
abundance: -
d_gene: -
v_gene: TRBV29-1

CDR3aa: CASSVVGTNYGYTF
CDR3nt: TGTGCCAGCAGCGTAGTGGGCACTAACTATGGCTACACCTTC
j_gene: TRBJ1-2
abundance: -
d_gene: -
v_gene: TRBV9

CDR3aa: CASSLSGRDEKLFF
CDR3nt: TGCGCCAGCAGCTTGTCAGGGAGGGATGAAAAACTGTTTTTT
j_gene: TRBJ1-4
abundance: -
d_gene: -
v_gene: TRBV5-1

CDR3aa: CASSPGTGLYEQYF
CDR3nt: TGTGCCAGCAGCCCCGGGACAGGGCTCTACGAGCAGTACTTC
j_gene: TRBJ2-7
abundance: -
d_gene: TRBD1
v_gene: TRBV14

CDR3aa: CSVLLVDYEQYF
CDR3nt: TGCAGCGTTTTACTCGTCGACTACGAGCAGTACTTC
j_gene: TRBJ2-7
abundance: -
d_gene: -
v_gene: TRBV29-1

CDR3aa: CASSPGPRLAGHANTGELFF
CDR3nt: TGTGCCAGCAGCCCAGGGCCGAGACTAGCGGGCCACGCGAACACCGGGGAGCTGTTTTTT
j_gene: TRBJ2-2
abundance: -
d_gene: TRBD2
v_gene: TRBV9

CDR3aa: CASSGDGNYGYTF
CDR3nt: TGTGCCAGCAGTGGAGACGGGAACTATGGCTACACCTTC
j_gene: TRBJ1-2
abundance: -
d_gene: -
v_gene: TRBV5-4